The rows below give T cell receptor beta chains drawn from one sample of a study of identical twins. TCRdb passed the 5' RACE reads through MiXCR, listing each CDR3 protein once. The repertoire holds 420,000 or so distinct CDR3 sequences, with around 20% as singletons. The sample was naive T cells sorted from blood. The receptors were sampled from a man aged 45-60 years in good health. The CDR3 runs from the conserved cysteine through the conserved F or W. Each record gives: clone size, J gene, V gene, D gene, CDR3 protein, CDR3 DNA. A D gene is named only where the DNA matches it firmly. The size of a clone is reported for some rows only, either as once, few or many, or as a class for expanded clones.

clone_size: many; j_call: TRBJ2-1; v_call: TRBV10-1; d_call: NA; cdr3_aa: CASSNLRFPDYNEQFF; cdr3_nt: TGCGCCAGCAGTAATTTACGTTTTCCAGACTACAATGAGCAGTTCTTC
clone_size: few; j_call: TRBJ2-4; v_call: TRBV7-2; d_call: TRBD2; cdr3_aa: CASSLAQGGWYIQYF; cdr3_nt: TGTGCCAGCAGCTTAGCGCAGGGAGGGTGGTACATTCAGTACTTC
clone_size: NA; j_call: TRBJ2-5; v_call: TRBV12-3/TRBV12-4; d_call: NA; cdr3_aa: CASGGDQETQYF; cdr3_nt: TGTGCCAGCGGCGGGGACCAAGAGACCCAGTACTTC
clone_size: NA; j_call: TRBJ2-1; v_call: TRBV4-3; d_call: NA; cdr3_aa: CASSQEARNEQFF; cdr3_nt: TGCGCCAGCAGCCAAGAGGCTCGAAATGAGCAGTTCTTC
clone_size: few; j_call: TRBJ1-2; v_call: TRBV7-6; d_call: TRBD1; cdr3_aa: CASSSQGPQAYGYTF; cdr3_nt: TGTGCCAGCAGCTCACAGGGGCCACAGGCCTATGGCTACACCTTC
clone_size: many; j_call: TRBJ1-3; v_call: TRBV28; d_call: TRBD1; cdr3_aa: CASSLMTGSGNTIYF; cdr3_nt: TGTGCCAGCAGTTTGATGACAGGGTCTGGAAACACCATATATTTT
clone_size: NA; j_call: TRBJ2-3; v_call: TRBV5-1; d_call: TRBD1; cdr3_aa: CASSPGQVTDTQYF; cdr3_nt: TGCGCCAGCAGCCCGGGACAGGTCACAGATACGCAGTATTTT
clone_size: NA; j_call: TRBJ2-1; v_call: TRBV5-1; d_call: NA; cdr3_aa: CASSAGGTDNEQFF; cdr3_nt: TGCGCCAGCAGCGCCGGAGGGACGGACAATGAGCAGTTCTTC
clone_size: many; j_call: TRBJ1-6; v_call: TRBV12-3/TRBV12-4; d_call: NA; cdr3_aa: CASSLAGRNSPLHF; cdr3_nt: TGTGCCAGCAGTTTAGCTGGGCGAAATTCACCCCTCCACTTT
clone_size: NA; j_call: TRBJ2-7; v_call: TRBV20-1; d_call: NA; cdr3_aa: CSATGVYEQYF; cdr3_nt: TGCAGTGCAACTGGGGTCTACGAGCAGTACTTC
clone_size: NA; j_call: TRBJ1-2; v_call: TRBV9; d_call: NA; cdr3_aa: CASTPTGELNGYTF; cdr3_nt: TGTGCCAGCACCCCCACTGGGGAGTTGAATGGCTACACCTTC
clone_size: NA; j_call: TRBJ2-2; v_call: TRBV14; d_call: NA; cdr3_aa: CASSPTRTRNTGELFF; cdr3_nt: TGTGCCAGCAGCCCCACCCGGACACGAAACACCGGGGAGCTGTTTTTT
clone_size: NA; j_call: TRBJ2-1; v_call: TRBV7-3; d_call: TRBD2; cdr3_aa: CASSHAGTSGSFAYNEQFF; cdr3_nt: TGTGCCAGCAGCCACGCCGGGACTAGCGGGAGTTTCGCCTACAATGAGCAGTTCTTC
clone_size: few; j_call: TRBJ2-5; v_call: TRBV12-3/TRBV12-4; d_call: NA; cdr3_aa: CASRKDAQETQYF; cdr3_nt: TGTGCCAGCAGGAAGGACGCTCAAGAGACCCAGTACTTC
clone_size: NA; j_call: TRBJ2-1; v_call: TRBV2; d_call: NA; cdr3_aa: CASSGLPLYNEQFF; cdr3_nt: TGTGCCAGCTCGGGGCTGCCTTTATACAATGAGCAGTTCTTC
clone_size: few; j_call: TRBJ2-5; v_call: TRBV4-1; d_call: TRBD2; cdr3_aa: CASSRLGTKETQYF; cdr3_nt: TGCGCCAGCAGCCGCCTCGGGACTAAAGAGACCCAGTACTTC
clone_size: NA; j_call: TRBJ2-7; v_call: TRBV12-3/TRBV12-4; d_call: TRBD2; cdr3_aa: CASTKERGGPHEQYF; cdr3_nt: TGTGCCAGCACCAAAGAGCGGGGGGGGCCCCACGAGCAGTACTTC
clone_size: many; j_call: TRBJ2-7; v_call: TRBV6-2/TRBV6-3; d_call: NA; cdr3_aa: CASSYRRASSYEQYF; cdr3_nt: TGTGCCAGCAGTTACCGACGGGCGAGCTCCTACGAGCAGTACTTC
clone_size: NA; j_call: TRBJ2-5; v_call: TRBV9; d_call: NA; cdr3_aa: CASSPQHGQGYETQYF; cdr3_nt: TGTGCCAGCAGCCCGCAACATGGCCAGGGGTACGAGACCCAGTACTTC
clone_size: NA; j_call: TRBJ1-5; v_call: TRBV12-3/TRBV12-4; d_call: NA; cdr3_aa: CASSSTYGQNQPQHF; cdr3_nt: TGTGCCAGCAGTTCCACCTACGGACAGAATCAGCCCCAGCATTTT
clone_size: many; j_call: TRBJ2-3; v_call: TRBV20-1; d_call: TRBD2; cdr3_aa: CSAQGLAGAIDTQYF; cdr3_nt: TGCAGTGCCCAGGGACTAGCGGGAGCAATCGATACGCAGTATTTT
clone_size: few; j_call: TRBJ2-6; v_call: TRBV18; d_call: NA; cdr3_aa: CASSPTGANVLTF; cdr3_nt: TGTGCCAGCTCACCAACTGGGGCCAACGTCCTGACTTTC
clone_size: many; j_call: TRBJ2-6; v_call: TRBV6-2/TRBV6-3; d_call: NA; cdr3_aa: CASSYGGQPSGANVLTF; cdr3_nt: TGTGCCAGCAGTTACGGGGGGCAGCCCTCTGGGGCCAACGTCCTGACTTTC
clone_size: NA; j_call: TRBJ2-7; v_call: TRBV28; d_call: TRBD1; cdr3_aa: CASTTLGGQGFNEQYF; cdr3_nt: TGTGCCAGCACCACCCTTGGGGGACAGGGGTTCAACGAGCAGTACTTC
clone_size: many; j_call: TRBJ2-7; v_call: TRBV7-3; d_call: TRBD2; cdr3_aa: CASSQGLAGGDEQYF; cdr3_nt: TGTGCCAGCAGCCAGGGACTAGCGGGAGGTGACGAGCAGTACTTC
clone_size: NA; j_call: TRBJ2-2; v_call: TRBV14; d_call: NA; cdr3_aa: CASSHFGGGITGELFF; cdr3_nt: TGTGCCAGCAGCCACTTCGGAGGGGGCATCACCGGGGAGCTGTTTTTT
clone_size: NA; j_call: TRBJ1-1; v_call: TRBV6-1; d_call: NA; cdr3_aa: CASSSGGEGTEAFF; cdr3_nt: TGTGCCAGCAGCTCCGGCGGGGAAGGGACTGAAGCTTTCTTT
clone_size: many; j_call: TRBJ2-1; v_call: TRBV12-3/TRBV12-4; d_call: NA; cdr3_aa: CASSRVLGSYNEQFF; cdr3_nt: TGTGCCAGCAGCCGAGTTCTAGGGTCCTACAATGAGCAGTTCTTC
clone_size: few; j_call: TRBJ2-7; v_call: TRBV7-8; d_call: NA; cdr3_aa: CASSSYRVTYEQYF; cdr3_nt: TGTGCCAGCAGCTCGTACAGGGTCACCTACGAGCAGTACTTC
clone_size: NA; j_call: TRBJ1-2; v_call: TRBV6-5; d_call: TRBD1; cdr3_aa: CASSLSGTGIGSNYGYTF; cdr3_nt: TGTGCCAGCAGTTTATCCGGGACAGGGATTGGGTCTAACTATGGCTACACCTTC
clone_size: once; j_call: TRBJ2-7; v_call: TRBV15; d_call: TRBD2; cdr3_aa: CAAWIRRRELRYEQYF; cdr3_nt: TGTGCCGCCTGGATCCGACGGCGGGAGTTAAGGTACGAGCAGTACTTC
clone_size: few; j_call: TRBJ2-7; v_call: TRBV7-2; d_call: TRBD2; cdr3_aa: CASSLVGMAGDEQYF; cdr3_nt: TGTGCCAGCAGCTTAGTGGGTATGGCGGGAGACGAGCAGTACTTC
clone_size: many; j_call: TRBJ2-5; v_call: TRBV2; d_call: NA; cdr3_aa: CASSEISRETQYF; cdr3_nt: TGTGCCAGCAGTGAAATTTCGCGAGAGACCCAGTACTTC
clone_size: NA; j_call: TRBJ2-7; v_call: TRBV10-3; d_call: NA; cdr3_aa: CAISDMRVSYEQYF; cdr3_nt: TGTGCCATCAGTGATATGCGGGTAAGCTACGAGCAGTACTTC
clone_size: many; j_call: TRBJ2-5; v_call: TRBV20-1; d_call: NA; cdr3_aa: CSARGPETQYF; cdr3_nt: TGCAGTGCTAGGGGTCCGGAGACCCAGTACTTC
clone_size: NA; j_call: TRBJ2-3; v_call: TRBV4-2; d_call: NA; cdr3_aa: CASSQDLLTFGVGDTQYF; cdr3_nt: TGTGCCAGCAGCCAAGATCTTTTGACGTTCGGAGTGGGAGATACGCAGTATTTT
clone_size: NA; j_call: TRBJ1-2; v_call: TRBV7-8; d_call: TRBD1; cdr3_aa: CASSSRQGADGYTF; cdr3_nt: TGTGCCAGCAGCTCCAGACAGGGGGCGGATGGCTACACCTTC
clone_size: NA; j_call: TRBJ2-3; v_call: TRBV19; d_call: NA; cdr3_aa: CASSDTLTADTQYF; cdr3_nt: TGTGCCAGTAGCGATACCCTCACGGCAGATACGCAGTATTTT
clone_size: few; j_call: TRBJ2-2; v_call: TRBV7-2; d_call: TRBD2; cdr3_aa: CASSPVGLAGGSELFF; cdr3_nt: TGTGCCAGCAGCCCCGTAGGACTAGCGGGAGGGTCGGAGCTGTTTTTT
clone_size: few; j_call: TRBJ2-2; v_call: TRBV5-1; d_call: TRBD2; cdr3_aa: CASTTSGRNTGELFF; cdr3_nt: TGCGCCAGCACGACTAGCGGGCGGAACACCGGGGAGCTGTTTTTT
clone_size: NA; j_call: TRBJ2-3; v_call: TRBV20-1; d_call: TRBD2; cdr3_aa: CSARVGGGAVNTQYF; cdr3_nt: TGCAGTGCTAGGGTAGGCGGGGGGGCCGTGAATACGCAGTATTTT
clone_size: NA; j_call: TRBJ2-1; v_call: TRBV7-2; d_call: TRBD2; cdr3_aa: CASSFGGAGYNEQFF; cdr3_nt: TGTGCCAGCAGCTTCGGGGGGGCCGGTTACAATGAGCAGTTCTTC
clone_size: few; j_call: TRBJ1-1; v_call: TRBV7-2; d_call: NA; cdr3_aa: CASSRTPRGANTEAFF; cdr3_nt: TGTGCCAGCAGCAGAACCCCCAGGGGAGCGAACACTGAAGCTTTCTTT
clone_size: NA; j_call: TRBJ1-2; v_call: TRBV25-1; d_call: TRBD1; cdr3_aa: CASSDPGTGNYGYTF; cdr3_nt: TGTGCCAGCAGTGACCCCGGGACAGGGAACTATGGCTACACCTTC
clone_size: NA; j_call: TRBJ1-5; v_call: TRBV10-2; d_call: TRBD1; cdr3_aa: CASTGGSNQPQHF; cdr3_nt: TGCGCCAGCACAGGGGGTAGCAATCAGCCCCAGCATTTT
clone_size: few; j_call: TRBJ2-2; v_call: TRBV29-1; d_call: TRBD1; cdr3_aa: CSVDLKGASGELFF; cdr3_nt: TGCAGCGTTGATCTGAAGGGGGCTTCCGGGGAGCTGTTTTTT
clone_size: NA; j_call: TRBJ2-5; v_call: TRBV4-2; d_call: NA; cdr3_aa: CASRGGLKTETQYF; cdr3_nt: TGTGCCAGCCGAGGCGGACTCAAAACAGAGACCCAGTACTTC
clone_size: few; j_call: TRBJ2-4; v_call: TRBV27; d_call: NA; cdr3_aa: CASSFLGAKNIQYF; cdr3_nt: TGTGCCAGCAGTTTCCTCGGGGCCAAAAACATTCAGTACTTC
clone_size: NA; j_call: TRBJ2-1; v_call: TRBV27; d_call: NA; cdr3_aa: CASSLSPPFDEQFF; cdr3_nt: TGTGCCAGCAGTTTATCGCCCCCCTTTGATGAGCAGTTCTTC
clone_size: many; j_call: TRBJ2-5; v_call: TRBV7-8; d_call: NA; cdr3_aa: CASAGELQETQYF; cdr3_nt: TGTGCCAGCGCAGGGGAACTGCAAGAGACCCAGTACTTC
clone_size: NA; j_call: TRBJ1-4; v_call: TRBV12-3/TRBV12-4; d_call: NA; cdr3_aa: CASSLFGEELFF; cdr3_nt: TGTGCCAGCAGTTTATTTGGTGAGGAACTGTTTTTT
clone_size: many; j_call: TRBJ2-3; v_call: TRBV27; d_call: NA; cdr3_aa: CASSPLLGLSTDTQYF; cdr3_nt: TGTGCCAGCAGTCCACTCCTGGGACTGAGCACAGATACGCAGTATTTT
clone_size: NA; j_call: TRBJ2-5; v_call: TRBV15; d_call: NA; cdr3_aa: CATSRRIGVQETQYF; cdr3_nt: TGTGCCACCAGCAGGCGTATAGGGGTACAAGAGACCCAGTACTTC
clone_size: few; j_call: TRBJ1-2; v_call: TRBV4-1; d_call: TRBD1; cdr3_aa: CASSPGQGISEYGYTF; cdr3_nt: TGCGCCAGCAGCCCGGGACAGGGGATTTCGGAGTATGGCTACACCTTC
clone_size: many; j_call: TRBJ2-2; v_call: TRBV11-2; d_call: NA; cdr3_aa: CASSRLGFNTGELFF; cdr3_nt: TGTGCCAGCAGCCGTCTCGGATTCAACACCGGGGAGCTGTTTTTT
clone_size: NA; j_call: TRBJ2-3; v_call: TRBV9; d_call: TRBD1; cdr3_aa: CASSIQTGATDTQYF; cdr3_nt: TGTGCCAGCAGCATCCAGACAGGGGCCACAGATACGCAGTATTTT
clone_size: NA; j_call: TRBJ2-3; v_call: TRBV6-5; d_call: TRBD2; cdr3_aa: CASSYSISGGQSDTQYF; cdr3_nt: TGTGCCAGCAGTTACTCGATCTCGGGGGGGCAATCAGATACGCAGTATTTT